Listed here are 32 T cell receptor beta chains from one sample, sequenced in a study of PD-L1 blockade in urothelial cancer (dated by TCRdb to between 2016 and 2019). What the time point label conveys for this sample: pretreatment peripheral blood. The method behind the library was the immunoSEQ multiplex PCR assay. TCRdb's version of the immuneACCESS table is confined to in-frame rearrangements and falls short of the full clone set. An unresolved V gene accounts for under half of the shortfall where checked; the remainder is of unknown origin. The sample table lists tens of thousands of clones, roughly 84% of them with a count of one. The ten top clones hold approximately 9.2% of the sample. The sequencing used PBMCs, collected around atezolizumab (anti-PD-L1) treatment. The receptors here all came from an older woman with urothelial cancer.

The chain employs TRBV18 and TRBJ2-7; 8 positions agree with TRBD1. The germline CDR1 and CDR2 sequences are KGHSH and LQKENI. Germline trimming cut 4 bases from V and 5 bases from J; bases unmatched to any gene: 13. This CDR3 contains 16 residues. CDR3 DNA sequence: TGTGCCAGCTCACTGCAACCGCAGGGGGCTCGTGACGAGCAGTACTTC. It encodes CASSLQPQGARDEQYF.

The rearrangement links TRBV28 to TRBJ1-2; a weak D match, TRBD1 (6 bases). V lost 7 bases to trimming and J lost 8 bases, with 23 bases between them. The CDR3 runs to 15 residues. Germline V CDR1 and CDR2: MDHEN, SYDVKM. The CDR3 region is CASTQGGAPSPGYTF. The CDR3 bases are TGTGCCAGCACCCAAGGGGGGGCCCCCTCGCCCGGCTACACCTTC.

The chain is built from TRBV5-6 and TRBJ1-4; a weak D match, TRBD1 (6 bases). V dropped 3 bases and J dropped 8 bases, with 14 bases sitting between them. The germline gives CDR1 SGHDT, CDR2 YYEEEE. CDR3 size: 14 residues. The CDR3 spells CASSYGQTREKLFF. DNA of the CDR3: TGTGCCAGCAGCTATGGACAGACCAGAGAAAAACTGTTTTTT.

The chain joins TRBV5-5 to TRBJ2-7; the D gene is possibly TRBD2 (5 bases). The CDR3 totals 14 residues. Trimming pared 0 bases from V and 1 base from J, leaving 8 bases between. Germline V gene sequence: CDR1 SGHKS, CDR2 YYEKEE (reference sequence). The CDR3 region has the DNA TGTGCCAGCAGCTTGGGCCCGGGATCCTACGAGCAGTACTTC. Translating it yields CASSLGPGSYEQYF.

V is TRBV21-1 and J is TRBJ2-3; the table names TRBD1, a call not compared with the DNA. TRBV21-1 corresponds to a pseudogene. The CDR3 runs 17 residues. The CDR3 spells CASSKVRRFWATDTQYF. CDR3 bases: TGTGCCAGCAGCAAAGTACGCCGATTCTGGGCGACAGATACGCAGTATTTT.

This CDR3 reads CASSLIGTEEPYEQYF. In DNA, the CDR3 is TGTGCCAGCAGCTTGATCGGGACAGAAGAGCCCTACGAGCAGTACTTC. The J gene is TRBJ2-7, the V gene TRBV7-3; 7 bases match TRBD1. The CDR3 consists of 16 residues. The germline V gene has CDR1 SGHTA and CDR2 FQGTGA. V was pared by 3 bases and J by 2 bases, with 10 bases of the junction left unmatched.

The V and J genes are TRBV6-1 and TRBJ1-5; no reliable D call. V lost 7 bases and J lost 4, with 11 bases in between. Looked up from germline, CDR1 is MNHNS and CDR2 is SASEGT. The CDR3 contains 13 residues. The CDR3 sequence: CASMLEINQPQHF. CDR3 DNA: TGTGCCAGCATGTTGGAGATTAATCAGCCCCAGCATTTT.

The V and J genes are TRBV4-2 and TRBJ2-7; 10 bases agree with TRBD2. The CDR3 contains 17 residues. CDR1 LGHNA and CDR2 YNFKEQ come from the germline V gene. Unmatched junction bases numbered 5, after V lost 0 bases and J lost 0 bases. The CDR3 here is CASSQEFPSGGSYEQYF. The DNA for the CDR3 is TGTGCCAGCAGCCAAGAGTTTCCTAGCGGGGGCTCCTACGAGCAGTACTTC.

CDR3 nucleotides: TGTGCCAGCAGCTTAGGGGACAGACTACTTGGGACCCAGTACTTC. Its protein is CASSLGDRLLGTQYF. The chain combines TRBV7-2 with TRBJ2-5, with 7 nucleotides matching TRBD1. The V gene end was trimmed by 1 base and the J gene end by 7 bases; junction bases not matched to a gene: 9. The CDR3 contains 15 residues. Germline V CDR1 and CDR2: SGHTA, FQGNSA.

V is TRBV9 and J is TRBJ2-2, with TRBD2 matching 8 bases. V lost 5 bases, J lost 0 bases, and 9 bases stayed unmatched. This CDR3 comprises 17 residues. Germline V gene lookup returns CDR1 SGDLS and CDR2 YYNGEE. CDR3 sequence: CASSYLAGLPNTGELFF. The CDR3 DNA sequence: TGTGCCAGCAGTTACTTAGCGGGACTTCCGAACACCGGGGAGCTGTTTTTT.

The chain has TRBV10-3 and TRBJ2-3; 11 nucleotides line up with TRBD2. Germline-derived CDR1 and CDR2 are ENHRY and SYGVKD. This CDR3 has 16 residues. V lost 3 bases to trimming and J lost 4 bases; unmatched junction nucleotides: 6. CDR3 DNA: TGTGCCATCAGTGACTCTACTAGCGGGAGTTCAGATACGCAGTATTTT. Amino acids: CAISDSTSGSSDTQYF.

This sequence joins TRBV7-9 and TRBJ2-3; 7 bases align to TRBD1. The germline V gene has CDR1 SEHNR and CDR2 FQNEAQ (reference sequence). The CDR3 spans 15 residues. V lost 5 bases and J lost 0; bases outside the gene matches: 5. The DNA for the CDR3 is TGTGCCAGCAGCACGACAGGGTTTAGCACAGATACGCAGTATTTT. Translated: CASSTTGFSTDTQYF.

The V gene is TRBV28, the J gene TRBJ2-3, with D tentatively TRBD1 (5 bases). The CDR3 length is 14 residues. Germline V CDR1 and CDR2: MDHEN, SYDVKM. V was shortened by 3 bases and J by 3 bases, with 10 bases between the two germline ends. The CDR3 region is CASSFLKGTDTQYF. DNA for the CDR3: TGTGCCAGCAGTTTTTTAAAGGGGACAGATACGCAGTATTTT.

This clone came up a few times. The chain has TRBV28 and TRBJ1-2; D is possibly TRBD1 (6 bases). Germline CDR1 is MDHEN and CDR2 is SYDVKM. CDR3 length: 15 amino acids. V was shortened by 2 bases and J by 5 bases, with 15 bases between the two germline ends. The CDR3 loop reads CASSLGTRRMYGYTF. CDR3 coding DNA: TGTGCCAGCAGTTTAGGGACAAGACGTATGTATGGCTACACCTTC.

The count of this clone is one. The V call is TRBV6-1, the J call TRBJ1-3, with 7 bases identical to TRBD1. CDR3 length: 13 residues. V trimming: 7 bases; J trimming: 2 bases; junction bases outside the gene matches: 2. Germline-derived CDR1 and CDR2 are MNHNS and SASEGT. The CDR3: CASNQGAGNTIYF. The CDR3 DNA sequence: TGTGCCAGCAATCAGGGGGCTGGAAACACCATATATTTT.

The V and J genes are TRBV7-2 and TRBJ1-6, with unresolved D. CDR3 size: 17 residues. CDR1 is SGHTA and CDR2 is FQGNSA in the germline V gene. Trimming took 3 bases from V and 7 from J, leaving 19 bases between them. In nucleotides, the CDR3 is TGTGCCAGCAGCTTTGTTAACAGCCCACTTCAAAATTCACCCCTCCACTTT. Residues: CASSFVNSPLQNSPLHF.

The chain is built from TRBV6-1 and TRBJ2-7; 9 bases fit TRBD1. In germline, CDR1 is MNHNS, CDR2 SASEGT. The V and J ends lost 5 bases and 3 bases, in that order; junction bases with no gene match: 8. The CDR3 sequence is 15 residues long. In DNA, the CDR3 is TGTGCCAGCAGTACGAGACAGGGGGGGTACTACGAGCAGTACTTC. Its translation is CASSTRQGGYYEQYF.

The CDR3 loop reads CASSLGVRTRMNTEAFF. CDR3 nucleotide sequence: TGCGCCAGCAGCTTGGGGGTAAGGACACGGATGAACACTGAAGCTTTCTTT. The rearrangement links TRBV5-1 to TRBJ1-1; a possible D gene is TRBD1 (5 bases). The CDR3 runs 17 residues. Trimming took 0 bases from V and 0 from J, leaving 15 bases between them. Per germline, CDR1 SGHRS and CDR2 YFSETQ.

The V and J genes are TRBV25-1 and TRBJ2-3; D is perhaps TRBD2 (5 bases). The germline V and J ends were trimmed by 6 bases and 2 bases, with 12 bases remaining between them. Germline CDR1 is MGHDK and CDR2 is SYGVNS. The CDR3 has 14 amino acids. In DNA, the CDR3 is TGTGCCAGCAGGGCCGGGGTGGTCACAGATACGCAGTATTTT. The encoded protein is CASRAGVVTDTQYF.

This clone turned up a few times. This chain uses TRBV7-2 with TRBJ1-2; no firm D call. The V end was cut by 1 base, the J end by 3 bases, with 9 bases between. There are 14 residues in the CDR3. The V gene's germline CDR1 is SGHTA and CDR2 FQGNSA. CDR3 DNA: TGTGCCAGCAGCTTAGAATTGAGGGACTATGGCTACACCTTC. It encodes CASSLELRDYGYTF.

The CDR3 DNA follows: TGTGCCAGCAGCTTCGGGACAGTTGAAGAGACCCAGTACTTC. Translation: CASSFGTVEETQYF. This rearrangement joins TRBV13 to TRBJ2-5, with TRBD1 identical over 7 bases. Losses at the gene ends were 3 bases for V and 3 bases for J; bases not matched to a gene: 4. Germline values: CDR1 PRHDT, CDR2 FYEKMQ (reference sequence). The CDR3 covers 14 residues.

The chain employs TRBV5-1 and TRBJ2-7; 12 bases match TRBD2. This CDR3 spans 18 amino acids. V shed 3 bases and J 0 bases; nucleotides not matched to a gene: 10. Germline V gene lookup returns CDR1 SGHRS and CDR2 YFSETQ. In nucleotides, the CDR3 is TGCGCCAGCAGCTCCTCGGCTAGCGGGAGGGCTAGCTCCTACGAGCAGTACTTC. Protein: CASSSSASGRASSYEQYF. Filled out from reference TRBV5-1 and TRBJ2-7, the complete variable domain reads KAGVTQTPRYLIKTRGQQVTLSCSPISGHRSVSWYQQTPGQGLQFLFEYFSETQRNKGNFPGRFSGRQFSNSRSEMNVSTLELGDSALYLCASSSSASGRASSYEQYFGPGTRLTVT.

The chain recombines TRBV7-6 with TRBJ2-3, with 11 bases that match TRBD2. This CDR3 region has 12 residues. V lost 8 bases to trimming and J lost 9 bases; unmatched junction nucleotides: 4. Per germline, CDR1 SGHVS and CDR2 FNYEAQ. The CDR3 DNA sequence: TGTGCCAGCGGGACTAGCGGAGGAACGCAGTATTTT. It codes for CASGTSGGTQYF.

The chain employs TRBV9 and TRBJ2-3; the match to TRBD1 covers 8 bases. Germline values: CDR1 SGDLS, CDR2 YYNGEE. Unmatched junction bases numbered 3, after V lost 3 bases and J lost 3 bases. This CDR3 has 14 residues. The CDR3 DNA sequence: TGTGCCAGCAGCGGGACAGGGTTAACAGATACGCAGTATTTT. Its translation: CASSGTGLTDTQYF.

The CDR3 nucleotides read TGTGCCAGCAGCACCGACAAGAACACCGGGGAGCTGTTTTTT. Translated, it gives CASSTDKNTGELFF. The chain joins TRBV7-9 to TRBJ2-2; D is ambiguous. Trimming took off 5 bases at V and 1 base at J, with 8 bases between the two ends. Germline V gene sequence: CDR1 SEHNR, CDR2 FQNEAQ (reference sequence). There are 14 residues in the CDR3.

This chain uses TRBV29-1 with TRBJ2-1; D is possibly TRBD1 (5 bases). The V end lost 6 bases, the J end lost 7 bases, and 22 bases lay between the germline ends. The CDR3 spans 15 residues. Germline V gives CDR1 SQVTM, CDR2 ANQGSEA. Here the CDR3 DNA reads TGCAGCGTAGCAGATACAGGTGGGGTGGAGAATGAGCAGTTCTTC. Translation gives CSVADTGGVENEQFF.

This clone has at least ten counts. The chain carries TRBV19 and TRBJ2-2, with D uncertain. The CDR3 totals 14 residues. Germline CDR1 LNHDA, CDR2 SQIVND (reference sequence). V lost 5 bases and J lost 0, with 7 bases in between. The CDR3 nucleotides read TGTGCCAGTAGTTGGGCCCCGAACACCGGGGAGCTGTTTTTT. It specifies CASSWAPNTGELFF.

J is TRBJ1-2 and V is TRBV19; 8 bases align to TRBD1. V lost 3 bases and J lost 0; bases outside the gene matches: 6. The CDR3 length is 16 residues. Germline V gene data show CDR1 as LNHDA and CDR2 as SQIVND (reference sequence). The CDR3 DNA reads as TGTGCCAGTAGTATGGGGACAGGCCAAGCTAACTATGGCTACACCTTC. Translated, it gives CASSMGTGQANYGYTF.

V is TRBV19 and J is TRBJ1-5, with D perhaps TRBD1 (5 bases). The CDR3 has 15 amino acids. Per germline, CDR1 LNHDA and CDR2 SQIVND (reference sequence). Trimming removed 7 bases at V and 3 bases at J, with 16 bases between. The CDR3 DNA reads as TGTGCCAGTACTACATTTGGGGCAGACAATCAGCCCCAGCATTTT. This codes for CASTTFGADNQPQHF.

The count of this clone is one. The chain recombines TRBV4-1 with TRBJ1-1, with 7 positions matching TRBD1. The CDR3 is 16 residues long. Trimming took 2 bases from V and 1 from J; bases not matched to a gene: 7. Germline assignment: CDR1 MGHRA and CDR2 YSYEKL. This CDR3 is CASSQWDRPPNTEAFF. CDR3 nucleotide sequence: TGCGCCAGCAGCCAATGGGACAGACCACCGAACACTGAAGCTTTCTTT.

V usage is TRBV5-6 and J usage is TRBJ2-7, with 8 bases lining up with TRBD2. The CDR3 consists of 17 residues. The trim removed 0 bases at V and 2 bases at J, leaving 10 bases unmatched. Germline values: CDR1 SGHDT, CDR2 YYEEEE. CDR3 nucleotides: TGTGCCAGCAGCTTGGCCTCAACGGGGGGGAAACCCTACGAGCAGTACTTC. Protein: CASSLASTGGKPYEQYF.

This rearrangement joins TRBV6-1 to TRBJ2-7, with D maybe TRBD2 (5 bases). Germline CDR1 reads MNHNS; CDR2 reads SASEGT. This CDR3 spans 13 amino acids. V lost 4 bases and J 7 bases, leaving 14 bases between the germline ends. The CDR3 nucleotides read TGTGCCAGCAGTGGCCCAGGTGGGGAGGAGCAGTACTTC. It yields the protein CASSGPGGEEQYF.